These T cell receptor beta chains were read from a single sample in a study of shared clonotypes between healthy human individuals. The method was immunoSEQ multiplex PCR; TCRdb's version includes in-frame clones alone and lacks a portion of them. This repertoire shows 2 million to 2.5 million clones, approximately 94% found once; its top ten account for 0.36%. Specimen: naive CD4+ T cells from PBMCs. The source is a man aged 18 to 35 in good health. Some clones in this sample may be carry-over from other donors' samples. Both conserved end residues are part of each CDR3. D genes are given only for firm matches. Only some rows state a clone size, as once, few, many or a class for expanded clones.

v_call,j_call,clone_size,d_call,cdr3_aa,cdr3_nt
TRBV7-2,TRBJ2-7,.,.,CASSLGLASSYEQYF,TGTGCCAGCAGCTTAGGGCTAGCGTCATCCTACGAGCAGTACTTC
TRBV10-3,TRBJ1-2,.,.,CAISEFGPGDNYGYTF,TGTGCCATCAGTGAGTTTGGGCCAGGCGACAACTATGGCTACACCTTC
TRBV28,TRBJ1-2,.,.,CASSLLDSTNYGYTF,TGTGCCAGCAGTTTATTAGACAGCACAAACTATGGCTACACCTTC
TRBV2,TRBJ1-2,.,.,CASIFLTSPNGYTF,TGTGCCAGCATATTTCTCACGTCTCCCAACGGCTACACCTTC
TRBV2,TRBJ1-2,.,.,CASSGQINYGYTF,TGTGCCAGCAGTGGACAGATTAACTATGGCTACACCTTC
TRBV28,TRBJ2-6,.,TRBD2,CASTRTSGYSGANVLTF,TGTGCCAGCACTCGGACTAGCGGGTACTCTGGGGCCAACGTCCTGACTTTC
TRBV18,TRBJ1-2,.,TRBD1,CASSPEVQGAVGLRGYTF,TGTGCCAGCTCACCGGAAGTACAGGGGGCTGTTGGTTTAAGGGGCTACACCTTC
TRBV9,TRBJ2-3,.,.,CASSVVGTHTDTQYF,TGTGCCAGCAGCGTAGTTGGAACTCACACAGATACGCAGTATTTT
TRBV19,TRBJ2-7,.,TRBD2,CASSNQAGKYEQYF,TGTGCCAGTAGTAACCAAGCGGGAAAATACGAGCAGTACTTC
TRBV2,TRBJ2-1,once,TRBD2,CASVSGNSYNEQFF,TGTGCCAGCGTTAGCGGGAACTCCTACAATGAGCAGTTCTTC
TRBV28,TRBJ1-1,.,.,CASSSGGPARGTEAFF,TGTGCCAGCAGTTCGGGTGGGCCTGCGAGGGGTACTGAAGCTTTCTTT
TRBV18,TRBJ1-5,once,.,CASSQAGPGSNQPQHF,TGTGCCAGCTCACAAGCCGGGCCCGGATCCAATCAGCCCCAGCATTTT
TRBV7-6,TRBJ2-1,.,.,CASSLVPGSGNEQFF,TGTGCCAGCAGCTTAGTACCTGGGAGTGGGAATGAGCAGTTCTTC
TRBV5-6,TRBJ2-6,.,.,CASSFVGTGANVLTF,TGTGCCAGCAGCTTCGTAGGGACTGGGGCCAACGTCCTGACTTTC
TRBV5-1,TRBJ2-1,.,TRBD2,CASSLDGLVIGEQFF,TGCGCCAGCAGCTTGGACGGACTAGTAATCGGTGAGCAGTTCTTC
TRBV5-1,TRBJ2-5,.,.,CASSLEGSQETQYF,TGCGCCAGCAGCTTGGAGGGCAGCCAAGAGACCCAGTACTTC
TRBV5-6,TRBJ2-6,.,.,CASSLALGAGANVLTF,TGTGCCAGCAGCTTGGCCTTGGGTGCTGGGGCCAACGTCCTGACTTTC
TRBV19,TRBJ1-2,.,.,CASSRDGYGYTF,TGTGCCAGTAGTAGGGACGGCTATGGCTACACCTTC
TRBV2,TRBJ1-4,.,TRBD1,CASSVDRGNEKLFF,TGTGCCAGCAGTGTGGACAGGGGGAATGAAAAACTGTTTTTT
TRBV23-1,TRBJ1-1,.,.,CASSRPSDSHREAFF,TGCGCCAGCAGTCGGCCCTCCGACAGTCATCGGGAAGCTTTCTTT
TRBV28,TRBJ2-2,.,.,CASNYQGPNTGELFF,TGTGCCAGCAATTACCAGGGCCCGAACACCGGGGAGCTGTTTTTT
TRBV6-1,TRBJ1-1,.,.,CASSEDSRGGTEAFF,TGTGCCAGCAGTGAAGACAGCCGGGGAGGCACTGAAGCTTTCTTT